This paragraph covers one T cell receptor (beta chain) sequence. 13 Jbeta primers and 60 Vbeta primers were used for the PCR. Libraries were prepared by immunoSEQ multiplex PCR; TCRdb keeps only in-frame clonotypes and omits some of them. The data contain 170,000 or so clones, 80% of them singletons. CDR3 length: 14 amino acids. V shed 0 bases and J shed 8 bases, with 10 bases lying between them. From germline, CDR1 is LNHNV and CDR2 YYDKDF (reference sequence). Each donor was nominally healthy when sampled (though unrecorded immune exposures were likely). The data belong to a study of cytomegalovirus exposure and HLA in healthy donors.

The sequenced sample was PBMCs. J is TRBJ1-4 and V is TRBV15; TRBD1 might be the D (5 bases). The TCR originated in a woman aged 50 to 65 in good health and CMV-seropositive. CDR3 DNA: TGTGCCACCAGCAGAGATTGGAAGGGGGAAAAACTGTTTTTT. The encoded protein is CATSRDWKGEKLFF.